The entry that follows covers one T cell receptor (beta chain) sequence. The entry originates in a study of blood T cell repertoires in COVID-19. The overall study: Sample material is recorded as cDNA or gDNA derived from T cells, B-cell-depleted T cells, or PBMCs.

Germline values: CDR1 SGHRS, CDR2 YFSETQ. The CDR3 is 12 residues long. The germline V and J ends were trimmed by 3 bases and 7 bases, with 5 bases remaining between them. Clones were read by immunoSEQ multiplex PCR, and TCRdb kept only the in-frame ones, dropping some. The sample lists roughly 200,000 clones, roughly 88% occurring once. This TCR was recovered from a woman under 40 with acute or convalescent COVID-19. The sample consisted of peripheral blood. This chain joins TRBV5-1 and TRBJ1-6; D gene ambiguous. The CDR3 spells CASSSGNSPLHF. The CDR3 nucleotides are TGCGCCAGCAGCTCGGGAAATTCACCCCTCCACTTT. Looking up the rest from reference TRBV5-1 and TRBJ1-6 gives the full variable domain: KAGVTQTPRYLIKTRGQQVTLSCSPISGHRSVSWYQQTPGQGLQFLFEYFSETQRNKGNFPGRFSGRQFSNSRSEMNVSTLELGDSALYLCASSSGNSPLHFGNGTRLTVT.